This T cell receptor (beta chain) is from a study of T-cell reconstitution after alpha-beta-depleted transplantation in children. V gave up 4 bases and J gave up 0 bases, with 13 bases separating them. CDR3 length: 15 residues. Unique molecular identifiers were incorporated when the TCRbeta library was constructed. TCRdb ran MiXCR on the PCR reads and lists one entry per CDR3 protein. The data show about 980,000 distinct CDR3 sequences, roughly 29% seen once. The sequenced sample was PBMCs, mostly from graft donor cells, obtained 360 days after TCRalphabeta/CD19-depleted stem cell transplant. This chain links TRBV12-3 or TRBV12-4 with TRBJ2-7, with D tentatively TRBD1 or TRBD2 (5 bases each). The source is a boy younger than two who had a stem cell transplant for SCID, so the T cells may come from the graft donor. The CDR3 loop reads CASSSGPLSSYEQYF. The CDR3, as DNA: TGTGCCAGCAGTTCGGGACCGTTGAGCTCCTACGAGCAGTACTTC.